This T cell receptor beta chain comes out of a study of shared clonotypes between healthy human individuals. Study details: The study enrolled a couple of women and three men aged 18 to 49.

Study-wide points: In four donors, around 4.8% of naive CD4 clonotypes appeared in common.

For this clone: What it binds is unknown.

In the study's own analysis: Filtering of immunoSEQ junctional sequences could not match full-length read filtering. Using immunoSEQ multiplex PCR, the repertoire was profiled, and TCRdb retains in-frame clones only, with some absent. V and J calls plus clone size are reproduced from that table; the DNA served to infer D and trimming. The sample consists of about a million clones, about three quarters of them appearing once. There are 15 residues in the CDR3. Germline CDR1 is MGHDK and CDR2 is SYGVNS. After removal of 8 bases from V and 3 bases from J, the junction contained 9 bases not matched to a gene. A split of CD4+ cells into CD45RA+ naive and CD45RA-negative memory subsets was performed.

This chain joins TRBV25-1 and TRBJ2-3, with 9 bases identical to TRBD1. Sequences were obtained from memory CD4+ T cells sorted from blood. Subset reported: CD45RA-negative fraction. The sequence derives from a man aged 18-30 years in good health. CDR3 sequence: CASGPGQGRTDTQYF. Here the CDR3 DNA reads TGTGCCAGCGGCCCGGGACAGGGTAGGACAGATACGCAGTATTTT.